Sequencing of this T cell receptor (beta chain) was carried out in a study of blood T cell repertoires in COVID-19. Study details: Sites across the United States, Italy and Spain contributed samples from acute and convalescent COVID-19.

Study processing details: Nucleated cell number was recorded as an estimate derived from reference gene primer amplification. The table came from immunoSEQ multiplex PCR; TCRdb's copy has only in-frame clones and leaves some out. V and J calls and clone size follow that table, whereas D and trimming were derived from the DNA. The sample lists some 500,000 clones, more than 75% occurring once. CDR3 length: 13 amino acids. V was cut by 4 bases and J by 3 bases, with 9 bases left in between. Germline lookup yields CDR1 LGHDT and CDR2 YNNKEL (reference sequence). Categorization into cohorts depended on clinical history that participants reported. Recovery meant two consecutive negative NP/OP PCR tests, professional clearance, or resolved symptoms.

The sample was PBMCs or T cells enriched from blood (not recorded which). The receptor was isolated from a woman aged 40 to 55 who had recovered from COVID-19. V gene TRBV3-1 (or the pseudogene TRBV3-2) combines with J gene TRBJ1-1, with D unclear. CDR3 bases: TGTGCCAGCAGCCTCGATCCAGACACTGAAGCTTTCTTT. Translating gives CASSLDPDTEAFF.